This TCR beta chain was sequenced during a study of T cells after yellow fever vaccination. Trimming removed 3 bases at V and 8 bases at J, with 7 bases between. Germline values: CDR1 SGHTA, CDR2 FQGNSA. The CDR3 runs 12 residues. MiXCR, run by TCRdb on the 5' RACE reads, gives a single entry per CDR3 protein. The data show approximately 510,000 distinct CDR3 sequences, with roughly a fifth seen just once and about 16% held by the top ten. A few counts support this clonotype. The sample consisted of PBMCs, taken about 20 days after the first yellow fever vaccination. The chain carries TRBV7-2 and TRBJ2-2; D uncertain. The receptor comes from a man between 18 and 35 years old who received the YFV17D yellow fever vaccine. In DNA, the CDR3 is TGTGCCAGCAGCTTGGTCCGGGGGGAGCTGTTTTTT. Translation: CASSLVRGELFF.